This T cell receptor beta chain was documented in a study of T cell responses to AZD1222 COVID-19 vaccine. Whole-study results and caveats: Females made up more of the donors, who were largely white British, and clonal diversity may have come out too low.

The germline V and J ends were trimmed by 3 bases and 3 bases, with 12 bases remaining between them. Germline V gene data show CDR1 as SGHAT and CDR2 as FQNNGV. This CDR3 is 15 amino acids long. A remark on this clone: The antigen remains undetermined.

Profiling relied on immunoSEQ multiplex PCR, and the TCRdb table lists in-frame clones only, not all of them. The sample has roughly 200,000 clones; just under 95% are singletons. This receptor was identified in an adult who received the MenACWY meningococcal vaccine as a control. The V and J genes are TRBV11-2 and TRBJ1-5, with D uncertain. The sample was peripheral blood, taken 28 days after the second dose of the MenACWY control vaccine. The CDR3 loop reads CASSLSTSHNQPQHF. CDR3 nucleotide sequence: TGTGCCAGCAGCTTGTCGACATCCCACAATCAGCCCCAGCATTTT.